Each of the 3 T cell receptor beta chains below was sequenced from the same sample in a study of T cell responses to AZD1222 COVID-19 vaccine. The repertoire was sequenced with immunoSEQ multiplex PCR; TCRdb's copy has only in-frame clones and lacks some. Seen in this sample are 150,000 or so clones; the ten most common clones hold around 2.2%. Sequenced sample: peripheral blood. The receptors originated from an adult in good health.

The V and J genes are TRBV19 and TRBJ1-2, with 8 bases aligning to TRBD1. The CDR3 has 13 amino acids. V lost 3 bases to trimming and J lost 9 bases; unmatched junction nucleotides: 6. Germline V gives CDR1 LNHDA, CDR2 SQIVND (reference sequence). The CDR3 nucleotides read TGTGCCAGTAGTATTCAGGACAGGGAAAGCTACACCTTC. This encodes CASSIQDRESYTF.

The CDR3 spells CASSLTSGGVVGDTQYF. Here the CDR3 DNA reads TGTGCCAGCAGCTTAACTAGCGGGGGGGTTGTGGGAGATACGCAGTATTTT. The J gene is TRBJ2-3, the V gene TRBV7-6; 13 positions agree with TRBD2. This CDR3 comprises 17 residues. V lost 2 bases and J lost 5; bases outside the gene matches: 7. Germline V gene sequence: CDR1 SGHVS, CDR2 FNYEAQ.

The chain carries TRBV20-1 and TRBJ1-1; TRBD1 might be the D (5 bases). V was pared by 5 bases and J by 0 bases, with 19 bases between. CDR1 is DFQATT and CDR2 is SNEGSKA in the germline V gene (reference sequence). The CDR3 consists of 16 residues. Written as DNA, the CDR3 is TGCAGTGCTCGTGACAGTAGTGTCTCCTTGAACACTGAAGCTTTCTTT. Protein: CSARDSSVSLNTEAFF.